This T cell receptor beta chain was documented in a study of T-cell memory formation after mild COVID-19. With regard to this clonotype: Its antigen is unidentified.

Study conclusions and caveats: Cross-reactive memory seemingly joined, as some responding clones were found in pre-infection memory. The study found contracting CD4+ clones mainly in CM and EM and contracting CD8+ clones in EMRA.

This CDR3 spans 14 amino acids. Germline assignment: CDR1 MGHRA and CDR2 YSYEKL. The V end was cut by 3 bases, the J end by 2 bases, with 11 bases between. TCRdb independently ran MiXCR on the 5' RACE reads; one entry per CDR3 protein. This sample has under 650,000 distinct CDR3 sequences, with more than 15% found just once. The rearrangement links TRBV4-1 to TRBJ2-7; the D gene could be TRBD1 or TRBD2 (5 bases each). The sample consisted of PBMCs or a T cell subset sorted from them (not recorded which). The TCR was taken from an adult woman who had mild COVID-19 (a few samples of this study predate the infection). Cell type and time point are not known. DNA of the CDR3: TGCGCCAGCAGCCAGGGAGACAGTGCCTACGAGCAGTACTTC. Protein: CASSQGDSAYEQYF.